The rows below give T cell receptor beta chains drawn from one sample of a study of T cells in Graves' hyperthyroidism and ophthalmopathy. A single record per CDR3 protein comes from TCRdb applying MiXCR to the multiplex PCR reads. The table records fewer than 500,000 distinct CDR3 sequences, roughly 14% of them present only once. What was sequenced was blood. These receptors came from a young man with Graves' ophthalmopathy. Each CDR3 is given with its conserved first and last residue. The order of the fields is D gene, clone size, V gene, J gene, CDR3 DNA, CDR3 protein. D genes are given only for firm matches. Clone size is given for some rows only: seen once, a few or many times, or a class if the clone is expanded.

d_call: NA; clone_size: many; v_call: TRBV29-1; j_call: TRBJ2-1; cdr3_nt: TGCAGCGTTGAAGGGACAGTAGCCAATGAGCAGTTCTTC; cdr3_aa: CSVEGTVANEQFF
d_call: TRBD1; clone_size: NA; v_call: TRBV13; j_call: TRBJ2-5; cdr3_nt: TGTGCCAGCAGCCACAATAGGGACAGCCAAGAGACCCAGTACTTC; cdr3_aa: CASSHNRDSQETQYF
d_call: NA; clone_size: NA; v_call: TRBV28; j_call: TRBJ1-1; cdr3_nt: TGTGCCAGCAGTCCCAAAAGGGTGAACACTGAAGCTTTCTTT; cdr3_aa: CASSPKRVNTEAFF
d_call: TRBD1; clone_size: NA; v_call: TRBV10-3; j_call: TRBJ1-5; cdr3_nt: TGTGCCATCAGTGTGGGACAGGGGGTCCGGCCCCAGCATTTT; cdr3_aa: CAISVGQGVRPQHF
d_call: NA; clone_size: NA; v_call: TRBV10-2; j_call: TRBJ2-7; cdr3_nt: TGCGCCAGCAGGAATTTGGATTCTAGGTCATTCTACGAGCAGTACTTC; cdr3_aa: CASRNLDSRSFYEQYF
d_call: TRBD2; clone_size: NA; v_call: TRBV15; j_call: TRBJ2-1; cdr3_nt: TGTGTCACCAGCGTTGGGACTAGCGGGGTGTTGAATGAGCAGTTCTTC; cdr3_aa: CVTSVGTSGVLNEQFF
d_call: NA; clone_size: many; v_call: TRBV10-1; j_call: TRBJ1-2; cdr3_nt: TGCGCCAGCAGTCAGGGATTCAACTATGGCTACACCTTC; cdr3_aa: CASSQGFNYGYTF
d_call: NA; clone_size: NA; v_call: TRBV5-1; j_call: TRBJ1-2; cdr3_nt: TGCGCCAGCAGCTTGGGCTGGGGCGCCGACTATGGCTACACCTTC; cdr3_aa: CASSLGWGADYGYTF
d_call: TRBD1; clone_size: few; v_call: TRBV20-1; j_call: TRBJ2-1; cdr3_nt: TGCAGTATATTGGGACAGGGCTACAATGAGCAGTTCTTC; cdr3_aa: CSILGQGYNEQFF
d_call: TRBD1; clone_size: many; v_call: TRBV7-9; j_call: TRBJ1-5; cdr3_nt: TGTGCCAGCAGCTTAGGGACCTGGACAGGGGGCGGCAATCAGCCCCAGCATTTT; cdr3_aa: CASSLGTWTGGGNQPQHF
d_call: NA; clone_size: NA; v_call: TRBV24-1; j_call: TRBJ2-1; cdr3_nt: TGTGCCACCAGCCGCTGGGGCGGCCTCAATGAGCAGTTCTTC; cdr3_aa: CATSRWGGLNEQFF
d_call: NA; clone_size: many; v_call: TRBV10-3; j_call: TRBJ1-2; cdr3_nt: TGTGCCATCCGTGGGGAGAAGGGCTACACCTTC; cdr3_aa: CAIRGEKGYTF
d_call: NA; clone_size: many; v_call: TRBV4-1; j_call: TRBJ1-5; cdr3_nt: TGCGCCAGCAGCCAAGAAGGGAGGTATCAGCCCCAGCATTTT; cdr3_aa: CASSQEGRYQPQHF
d_call: NA; clone_size: NA; v_call: TRBV14; j_call: TRBJ2-7; cdr3_nt: TGTGCCAGCAGCGGAGGGGGGGACCCATCCTACGAGCAGTACTTC; cdr3_aa: CASSGGGDPSYEQYF
d_call: NA; clone_size: many; v_call: TRBV28; j_call: TRBJ2-2; cdr3_nt: TGTGCCAGCCAGCGGATGACGAACACCGGGGAGCTGTTTTTT; cdr3_aa: CASQRMTNTGELFF
d_call: NA; clone_size: few; v_call: TRBV19; j_call: TRBJ1-5; cdr3_nt: TGTGCCAGTAGTTCCAGGGTGGACAATCAGCCCCAGCATTTT; cdr3_aa: CASSSRVDNQPQHF
d_call: NA; clone_size: few; v_call: TRBV3-1; j_call: TRBJ2-5; cdr3_nt: TGTGCCAGCAGCCAAGGCGTTTTGGGCCCCCAAGAGACCCAGTACTTC; cdr3_aa: CASSQGVLGPQETQYF
d_call: NA; clone_size: many; v_call: TRBV18; j_call: TRBJ1-2; cdr3_nt: TGTGCCAGCTCATTCCTAGAGCGTGACTATGGCTACACCTTC; cdr3_aa: CASSFLERDYGYTF
d_call: NA; clone_size: many; v_call: TRBV7-2; j_call: TRBJ1-1; cdr3_nt: TGTGCCAGCAGCTTAGCGACGGTGAACACTGAAGCTTTCTTT; cdr3_aa: CASSLATVNTEAFF
d_call: NA; clone_size: few; v_call: TRBV19; j_call: TRBJ2-6; cdr3_nt: TGTGCCAGTAGTATATGGGGACATCTCAGCTCTGGGGCCAACGTCCTGACTTTC; cdr3_aa: CASSIWGHLSSGANVLTF
d_call: TRBD1; clone_size: few; v_call: TRBV10-2; j_call: TRBJ1-5; cdr3_nt: TGCGCCAGCAGGCGGGGACAGCCCTTGAATCAGCCCCAGCATTTT; cdr3_aa: CASRRGQPLNQPQHF
d_call: TRBD1; clone_size: few; v_call: TRBV12-3/TRBV12-4; j_call: TRBJ2-4; cdr3_nt: TGTGCCAGCAGTTCGGGACAGGGATTGAACATTCAGTACTTC; cdr3_aa: CASSSGQGLNIQYF
d_call: TRBD1; clone_size: many; v_call: TRBV30; j_call: TRBJ2-7; cdr3_nt: TGTGCCGGTAAATGGACGGGACAGGGGCCCCACGAGCAGTACTTC; cdr3_aa: CAGKWTGQGPHEQYF
d_call: NA; clone_size: NA; v_call: TRBV20-1; j_call: TRBJ1-6; cdr3_nt: TGCAGTGCTAGTATCCTGACGGTGCTGAGCTCCTATAATTCACCCCTCCACTTT; cdr3_aa: CSASILTVLSSYNSPLHF
d_call: NA; clone_size: few; v_call: TRBV5-1; j_call: TRBJ2-5; cdr3_nt: TGCGCCAGCAGCTTACGCGGGATGTACCAAGAGACCCAGTACTTC; cdr3_aa: CASSLRGMYQETQYF
d_call: TRBD2; clone_size: many; v_call: TRBV27; j_call: TRBJ2-7; cdr3_nt: TGTGCCAGCAGTTTGAAACTAGCGGGAGGCCAAGAGTACTTC; cdr3_aa: CASSLKLAGGQEYF
d_call: TRBD1; clone_size: NA; v_call: TRBV10-2; j_call: TRBJ2-4; cdr3_nt: TGCGCCAGCGGGGGACAGGAAACCAAAAACATTCAGTACTTC; cdr3_aa: CASGGQETKNIQYF
d_call: NA; clone_size: many; v_call: TRBV6-1; j_call: TRBJ2-1; cdr3_nt: TGTGCCAGCAGTCGACTAGAGGGAGGCAATGAGCAGTTCTTC; cdr3_aa: CASSRLEGGNEQFF
d_call: TRBD1; clone_size: many; v_call: TRBV24-1; j_call: TRBJ2-1; cdr3_nt: TGTGCCACCAGTGATTTTGACAGGGCCTACAATGAGCAGTTCTTC; cdr3_aa: CATSDFDRAYNEQFF
d_call: TRBD1; clone_size: many; v_call: TRBV6-6; j_call: TRBJ2-7; cdr3_nt: TGTGCCAGCAGTTACGGGACAGACTCCTACGAGCAGTACTTC; cdr3_aa: CASSYGTDSYEQYF
d_call: NA; clone_size: NA; v_call: TRBV20-1; j_call: TRBJ1-5; cdr3_nt: TGCAGTGCTAGCCCGGACAGTAATCAGCCCCAGCATTTT; cdr3_aa: CSASPDSNQPQHF
d_call: TRBD2; clone_size: NA; v_call: TRBV6-1; j_call: TRBJ2-5; cdr3_nt: TGTGCCAGCAGGAAGAGCGGGAGGAAGACCCAGTACTTC; cdr3_aa: CASRKSGRKTQYF
d_call: NA; clone_size: few; v_call: TRBV27; j_call: TRBJ2-7; cdr3_nt: TGTGCCAGCAGTTTACTTCTCTACGAGCAGTACTTC; cdr3_aa: CASSLLLYEQYF
d_call: NA; clone_size: many; v_call: TRBV20-1; j_call: TRBJ1-1; cdr3_nt: TGCAGTGCTAGAGATCGGGCAGGAAACACTGAAGCTTTCTTT; cdr3_aa: CSARDRAGNTEAFF
d_call: NA; clone_size: many; v_call: TRBV6-1; j_call: TRBJ2-7; cdr3_nt: TGTGCCAGCAGAGGTTGGGGGGCTGGGGATGAGCAGTACTTC; cdr3_aa: CASRGWGAGDEQYF
d_call: TRBD1; clone_size: NA; v_call: TRBV29-1; j_call: TRBJ2-7; cdr3_nt: TGCAGCGTTTTTTCCGGGACAGGGAACATCTACGAGCAGTACTTC; cdr3_aa: CSVFSGTGNIYEQYF
d_call: NA; clone_size: many; v_call: TRBV6-5; j_call: TRBJ1-1; cdr3_nt: TGTGCCAGCAGTTACTCGGCAGGGGTGTGGTACACTGAAGCTTTCTTT; cdr3_aa: CASSYSAGVWYTEAFF
d_call: NA; clone_size: few; v_call: TRBV3-1; j_call: TRBJ1-1; cdr3_nt: TGTGCCAGCAGCCAAGCGGACAGATTGAACACTGAAGCTTTCTTT; cdr3_aa: CASSQADRLNTEAFF
d_call: TRBD1; clone_size: many; v_call: TRBV6-6; j_call: TRBJ1-2; cdr3_nt: TGTGCCAGCAGTTACGGACAGGCATATGGCTACACCTTC; cdr3_aa: CASSYGQAYGYTF
d_call: TRBD2; clone_size: few; v_call: TRBV10-1; j_call: TRBJ2-3; cdr3_nt: TGCGCCAGCACGGGGGGAATCACAGATACGCAGTATTTT; cdr3_aa: CASTGGITDTQYF
d_call: TRBD1; clone_size: many; v_call: TRBV7-8; j_call: TRBJ1-1; cdr3_nt: TGTGCCAGCAGCTTCCGGGACAGCTATTTGAACACTGAAGCTTTCTTT; cdr3_aa: CASSFRDSYLNTEAFF
d_call: TRBD1; clone_size: NA; v_call: TRBV13; j_call: TRBJ2-7; cdr3_nt: TGTGCCAGCACGGCCGACAGGGGTGTTTCCGAGCAGTACTTC; cdr3_aa: CASTADRGVSEQYF
d_call: NA; clone_size: NA; v_call: TRBV3-1; j_call: TRBJ2-1; cdr3_nt: TGTGCCAGCAGCCAAGAATTGAGGAATGAGCAGTTCTTC; cdr3_aa: CASSQELRNEQFF
d_call: NA; clone_size: many; v_call: TRBV2; j_call: TRBJ2-3; cdr3_nt: TGTGCCAGCACGAAGGGAGATACGCAGTATTTT; cdr3_aa: CASTKGDTQYF
d_call: NA; clone_size: NA; v_call: TRBV6-2/TRBV6-3; j_call: TRBJ2-3; cdr3_nt: TGTGCCAGCAGGACCCCCCCAGCGGTTAGCACAGATACGCAGTATTTT; cdr3_aa: CASRTPPAVSTDTQYF
d_call: NA; clone_size: many; v_call: TRBV2; j_call: TRBJ2-7; cdr3_nt: TGTGCCAGCAGTGACGCAGGGGACTCCTACGAGCAGTACTTC; cdr3_aa: CASSDAGDSYEQYF
d_call: NA; clone_size: many; v_call: TRBV7-9; j_call: TRBJ2-7; cdr3_nt: TGTGCCAGCAGCGTTAGTTATAGGGGCTCCTACGAGCAGTACTTC; cdr3_aa: CASSVSYRGSYEQYF
d_call: TRBD1; clone_size: NA; v_call: TRBV20-1; j_call: TRBJ1-4; cdr3_nt: TGCAGTGCCGTTCCTCAGGGGGGTGAAAAACTGTTTTTT; cdr3_aa: CSAVPQGGEKLFF
d_call: TRBD2; clone_size: many; v_call: TRBV5-1; j_call: TRBJ2-3; cdr3_nt: TGCGCCAGCAGCCGGACTAGCGGAACAGATACGCAGTATTTT; cdr3_aa: CASSRTSGTDTQYF
d_call: NA; clone_size: NA; v_call: TRBV19; j_call: TRBJ2-7; cdr3_nt: TGTGCCAGTAGTATAGATCTTCAGGTCCACGAGCAGTACTTC; cdr3_aa: CASSIDLQVHEQYF
d_call: NA; clone_size: NA; v_call: TRBV7-9; j_call: TRBJ1-1; cdr3_nt: TGTGCCAGCAGCTCCAGGGGAACTGAAGCTTTCTTT; cdr3_aa: CASSSRGTEAFF
d_call: NA; clone_size: NA; v_call: TRBV10-2; j_call: TRBJ2-2; cdr3_nt: TGCGCCAGCGAGGGACAGAACACCGGGGAGCTGTTTTTT; cdr3_aa: CASEGQNTGELFF
d_call: TRBD1; clone_size: many; v_call: TRBV2; j_call: TRBJ1-1; cdr3_nt: TGTGCCAGCAACATCCTCGGAGGGGGCCTCACTGAAGCTTTCTTT; cdr3_aa: CASNILGGGLTEAFF
d_call: NA; clone_size: NA; v_call: TRBV19; j_call: TRBJ1-3; cdr3_nt: TGTGCCAGTAGTATAGGCCTCTCTGGAAACACCATATATTTT; cdr3_aa: CASSIGLSGNTIYF
d_call: NA; clone_size: many; v_call: TRBV6-5; j_call: TRBJ2-7; cdr3_nt: TGTGCCAGCAGTTACTCGTTCGTGGTCCCAAGCTCCTACGAGCAGTACTTC; cdr3_aa: CASSYSFVVPSSYEQYF
d_call: TRBD2; clone_size: many; v_call: TRBV5-1; j_call: TRBJ2-5; cdr3_nt: TGCGCCAGCAGCTTGGATCCAGCGGGGGGGCGAGAGACCCAGTACTTC; cdr3_aa: CASSLDPAGGRETQYF